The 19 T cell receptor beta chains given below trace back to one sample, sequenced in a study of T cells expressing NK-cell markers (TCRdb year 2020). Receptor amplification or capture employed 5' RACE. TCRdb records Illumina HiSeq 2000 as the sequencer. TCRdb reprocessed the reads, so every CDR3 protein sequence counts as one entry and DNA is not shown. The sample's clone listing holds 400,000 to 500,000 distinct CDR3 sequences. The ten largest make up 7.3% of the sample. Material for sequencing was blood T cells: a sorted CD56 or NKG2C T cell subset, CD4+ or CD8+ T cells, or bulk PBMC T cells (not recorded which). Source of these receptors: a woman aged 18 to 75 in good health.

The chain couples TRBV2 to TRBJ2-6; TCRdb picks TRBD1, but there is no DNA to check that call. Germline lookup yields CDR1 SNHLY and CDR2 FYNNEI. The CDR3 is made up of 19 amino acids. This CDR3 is CASSAYRGLGYSGANVLTF.

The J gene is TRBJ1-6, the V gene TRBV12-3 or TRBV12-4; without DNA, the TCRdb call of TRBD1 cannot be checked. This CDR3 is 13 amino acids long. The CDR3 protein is CASNGARGSPLHF.

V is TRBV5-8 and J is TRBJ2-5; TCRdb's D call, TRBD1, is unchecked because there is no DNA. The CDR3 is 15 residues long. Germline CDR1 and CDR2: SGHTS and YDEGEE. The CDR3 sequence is CASSQEGASQETQYF.

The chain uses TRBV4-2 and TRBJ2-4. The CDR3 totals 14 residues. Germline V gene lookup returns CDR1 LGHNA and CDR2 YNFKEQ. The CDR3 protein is CASSQDLGADIQYF.

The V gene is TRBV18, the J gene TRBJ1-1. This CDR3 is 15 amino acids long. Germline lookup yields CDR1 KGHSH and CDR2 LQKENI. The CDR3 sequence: CASSPRRGDGTEAFF. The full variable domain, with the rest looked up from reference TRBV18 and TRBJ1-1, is NAGVMQNPRHLVRRRGQEARLRCSPMKGHSHVYWYRQLPEEGLKFMVYLQKENIIDESGMPKERFSAEFPKEGPSILRIQQVVRGDSAAYFCASSPRRGDGTEAFFGQGTRLTVV.

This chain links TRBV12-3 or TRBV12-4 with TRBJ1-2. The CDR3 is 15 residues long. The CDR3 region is CASAGINRALYGYTF.

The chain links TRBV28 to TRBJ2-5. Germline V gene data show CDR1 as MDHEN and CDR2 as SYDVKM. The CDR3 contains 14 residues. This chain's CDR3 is CASSLGRVQETQYF.

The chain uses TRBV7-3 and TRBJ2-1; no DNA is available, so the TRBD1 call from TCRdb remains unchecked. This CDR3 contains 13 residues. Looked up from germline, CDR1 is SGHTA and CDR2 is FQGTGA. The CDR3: CASSRGTGVEQFF.

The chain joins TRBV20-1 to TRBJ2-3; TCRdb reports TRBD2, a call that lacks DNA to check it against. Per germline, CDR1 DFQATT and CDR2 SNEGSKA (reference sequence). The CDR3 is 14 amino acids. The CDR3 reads CSGGLAAVTDTQYF.

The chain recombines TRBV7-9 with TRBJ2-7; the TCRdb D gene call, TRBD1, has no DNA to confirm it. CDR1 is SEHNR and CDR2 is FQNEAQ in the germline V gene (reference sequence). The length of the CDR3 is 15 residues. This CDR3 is CASSARQGKTYEQYF. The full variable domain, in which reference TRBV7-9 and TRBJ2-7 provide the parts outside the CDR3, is DTGVSQNPRHKITKRGQNVTFRCDPISEHNRLYWYRQTLGQGPEFLTYFQNEAQLEKSRLLSDRFSAERPKGSFSTLEIQRTEQGDSAMYLCASSARQGKTYEQYFGPGTRLTVT.

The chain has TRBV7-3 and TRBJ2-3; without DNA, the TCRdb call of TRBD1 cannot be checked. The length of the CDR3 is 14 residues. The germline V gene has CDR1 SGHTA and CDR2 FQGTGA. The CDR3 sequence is CASSYGGAADTQYF.

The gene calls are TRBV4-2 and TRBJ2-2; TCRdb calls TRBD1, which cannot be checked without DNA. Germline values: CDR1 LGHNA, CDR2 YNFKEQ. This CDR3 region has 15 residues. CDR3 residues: CASSQVPRQGGELFF.

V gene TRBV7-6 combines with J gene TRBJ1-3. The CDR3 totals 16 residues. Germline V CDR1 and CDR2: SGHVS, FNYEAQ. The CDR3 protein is CASSFGRVTGGNTIYF.

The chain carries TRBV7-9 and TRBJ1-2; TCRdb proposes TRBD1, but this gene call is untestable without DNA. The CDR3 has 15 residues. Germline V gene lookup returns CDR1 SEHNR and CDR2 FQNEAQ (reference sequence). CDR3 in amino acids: CASSRKGGPNYGYTF.

The CDR3 protein is CASIVGRGNTEAFF. This chain links TRBV19 with TRBJ1-1. Germline V CDR1 and CDR2: LNHDA, SQIVND (reference sequence). The CDR3 runs 14 residues.

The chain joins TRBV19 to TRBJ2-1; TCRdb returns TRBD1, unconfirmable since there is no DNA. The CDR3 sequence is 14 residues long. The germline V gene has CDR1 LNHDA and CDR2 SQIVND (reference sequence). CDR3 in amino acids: CASSTGQKYNEQFF.

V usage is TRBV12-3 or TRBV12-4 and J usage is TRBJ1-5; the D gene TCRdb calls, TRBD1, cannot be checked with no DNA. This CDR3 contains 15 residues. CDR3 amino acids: CASSIRDRGVWAQHF.

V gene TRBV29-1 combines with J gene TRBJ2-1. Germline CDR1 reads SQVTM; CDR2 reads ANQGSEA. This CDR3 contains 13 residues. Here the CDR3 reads CSVQVHSYNEQFF.

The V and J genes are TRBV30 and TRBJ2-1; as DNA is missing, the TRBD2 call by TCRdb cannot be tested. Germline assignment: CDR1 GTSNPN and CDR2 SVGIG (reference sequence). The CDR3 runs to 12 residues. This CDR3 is CACVRLAGGQFF.